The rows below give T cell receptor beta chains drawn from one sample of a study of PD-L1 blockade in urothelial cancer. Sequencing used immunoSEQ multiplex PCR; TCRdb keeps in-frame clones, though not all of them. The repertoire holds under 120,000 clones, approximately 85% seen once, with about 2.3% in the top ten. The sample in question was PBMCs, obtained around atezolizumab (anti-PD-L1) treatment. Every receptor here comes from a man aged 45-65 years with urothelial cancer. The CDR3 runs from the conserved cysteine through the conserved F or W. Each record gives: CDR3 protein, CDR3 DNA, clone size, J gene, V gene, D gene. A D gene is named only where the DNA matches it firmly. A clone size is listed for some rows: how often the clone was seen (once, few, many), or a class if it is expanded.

CASSHRLAVTYYNEQFF | TGCGCCAGCAGCCACCGACTAGCGGTAACCTACTACAATGAGCAGTTCTTC | - | TRBJ2-1 | TRBV5-1 | TRBD2
CASSNLVTGNMNTEAFF | TGTGCCAGCAGCAACCTTGTAACAGGGAATATGAACACTGAAGCTTTCTTT | - | TRBJ1-1 | TRBV21-1 | -
CASSLKLGGPTDTQYF | TGTGCCAGCAGCTTAAAGCTGGGAGGCCCCACAGATACGCAGTATTTT | - | TRBJ2-3 | TRBV7-2 | -
CASSLEPGGNSYEQYF | TGTGCCAGCAGCTTAGAGCCAGGGGGCAACTCCTACGAGCAGTACTTC | - | TRBJ2-7 | TRBV7-6 | TRBD1
CASSRPGDDTEAFF | TGCGCCAGCAGCCGTCCAGGGGATGACACTGAAGCTTTCTTT | - | TRBJ1-1 | TRBV4-1 | -
CASSLGGAGALEAFF | TGTGCCAGCAGCTTGGGGGGTGCAGGGGCACTAGAAGCTTTCTTT | - | TRBJ1-1 | TRBV5-5 | -
CASSTHGEVDGYTF | TGTGCCAGCAGCACTCATGGGGAGGTCGACGGCTACACCTTC | - | TRBJ1-2 | TRBV11-2 | -
CASSIPSAGPKETQYF | TGTGCCAGCAGCATCCCGTCGGCGGGACCTAAAGAGACCCAGTACTTC | - | TRBJ2-5 | TRBV5-4 | -
CASRYTVNTEAFF | TGTGCCAGCAGATATACAGTGAACACTGAAGCTTTCTTT | - | TRBJ1-1 | TRBV6-1 | -
CASSLVSSGASYEQYF | TGCGCCAGCAGCTTGGTTTCGAGCGGGGCCTCCTACGAGCAGTACTTC | - | TRBJ2-7 | TRBV5-1 | TRBD2
CASSFQHTNTGELFF | TGTGCCAGCAGCTTCCAACACACGAACACCGGGGAGCTGTTTTTT | - | TRBJ2-2 | TRBV5-6 | -
CASRSPGQAISGNTIYF | TGTGCCAGTAGGTCACCGGGACAGGCGATCTCTGGAAACACCATATATTTT | once | TRBJ1-3 | TRBV19 | TRBD1
CASSLTGPGDEQYF | TGTGCCAGCAGCCTTACCGGGCCAGGGGACGAGCAGTACTTC | - | TRBJ2-7 | TRBV7-9 | -
CASSVRSGSETQYF | TGTGCCAGTAGTGTGCGTAGCGGGAGTGAGACCCAGTACTTC | - | TRBJ2-5 | TRBV19 | TRBD2
CASSKGAQGLAGHEQYF | TGTGCCAGCAGCAAAGGGGCTCAAGGACTAGCGGGACACGAGCAGTACTTC | - | TRBJ2-7 | TRBV21-1 | -
CASSRSTDTQYF | TGTGCCAGCAGCCGTAGCACAGATACGCAGTATTTT | - | TRBJ2-3 | TRBV7-2 | -